One and the same sample provided the 22 T cell receptor beta chains below, sequenced in a study of regulatory T cells in long-lasting Graves disease. In building TCR beta libraries, iRepertoire HTBI primers were used together with Arm-PCR of CDR3 regions. TCRdb passed the multiplex PCR reads through MiXCR, listing each CDR3 protein once. This sample has more than 300,000 distinct CDR3 sequences, with approximately 25% found just once. The time point was: persistent/refractory GD, antithyroid drugs over 5 years with positive TRAb. Extracted RNA from PBMCs served as the source of the TCR library. The sample was peripheral blood mononuclear cells (PBMCs), taken when the disease was refractory, from a patient treated with antithyroid drugs. The source is a woman in her thirties or forties with Graves disease.

CDR3 residues: CASSHPSGSGETQYF. The CDR3 region has the DNA TGCGCCAGCAGCCACCCTAGCGGGAGCGGTGAGACCCAGTACTTC. V gene TRBV4-1 combines with J gene TRBJ2-5, with TRBD2 matching over 10 bases. Germline V gives CDR1 MGHRA, CDR2 YSYEKL. The CDR3 length is 15 residues. The junction had 6 bases not matched to a gene; V was cut back by 3 bases and J by 5 bases.

The chain joins TRBV27 to TRBJ2-7; possible D gene TRBD2, 5 bases. Germline values: CDR1 MNHEY, CDR2 SMNVEV (reference sequence). The germline V and J ends were trimmed by 2 bases and 3 bases, with 17 bases remaining between them. There are 16 residues in the CDR3. The CDR3 bases are TGTGCCAGCAGTTTAGGGTTGGGAGCGAAATACTACGAGCAGTACTTC. Translating it yields CASSLGLGAKYYEQYF.

This clonotype was counted ten times or more. The chain's CDR3 is CASSLPGTSNQPQHF. The CDR3 DNA reads TGTGCCAGCAGCCTTCCCGGGACAAGCAATCAGCCCCAGCATTTT. This chain connects TRBV28 to TRBJ1-5, with D perhaps TRBD1 (6 bases). The germline V gene encodes CDR1 MDHEN and CDR2 SYDVKM. With 6 bases removed from V and 1 base from J, the gap between germline ends came to 13 bases. The CDR3 is 15 amino acids.

This clonotype was found many times. The chain links TRBV6-5 to TRBJ2-7, with TRBD2 matching 9 bases. There are 16 residues in the CDR3. V lost 2 bases and J lost 0; bases outside the gene matches: 5. Looked up from germline, CDR1 is MNHEY and CDR2 is SVGAGI. The CDR3 DNA sequence: TGTGCCAGCAGTTACCGTGGCGGGAGGGCCTCCTACGAGCAGTACTTC. Amino acids: CASSYRGGRASYEQYF.

This clonotype was observed many times. This chain connects TRBV12-3 or TRBV12-4 to TRBJ1-2; D is uncertain. V shed 7 bases and J shed 4 bases, with 10 bases lying between them. The CDR3 runs 12 residues. DNA for the CDR3: TGTGCCAGCACTTGGGGTACCTATGGCTACACCTTC. This gives the protein CASTWGTYGYTF.

In this sample, this clonotype turned up many times. V gene TRBV28 combines with J gene TRBJ2-7; 7 nucleotides agree with TRBD1. The CDR3 is 13 amino acids. Per the germline V gene, CDR1 is MDHEN and CDR2 is SYDVKM. Trimming cost V 4 bases and J 9 bases; bases outside gene matches: 9. CDR3 DNA: TGTGCCAGCAGTTCAACTAACAGGGGTCGGCAGTACTTC. This gives the protein CASSSTNRGRQYF.

In its sample, this clonotype was seen many times. The chain combines TRBV28 with TRBJ1-2; D may be TRBD1 (5 bases). The CDR3 sequence is 13 residues long. The ends were cut back, 6 bases at V and 4 bases at J, with 12 bases in the middle. Germline V gene sequence: CDR1 MDHEN, CDR2 SYDVKM. The CDR3 DNA follows: TGTGCCAGCAGGAGGCCCGGGGCCTATGGCTACACCTTC. The encoded protein is CASRRPGAYGYTF.

CDR3 coding DNA: TGTGCCAGCAATTCCTTACAGGGGACCTACAATGAGCAGTTCTTC. This translates into CASNSLQGTYNEQFF. The rearrangement joins TRBV6-1 to TRBJ2-1; the match to TRBD1 covers 7 bases. J lost 2 bases, V lost 7 bases, and 8 bases had no gene match. This CDR3 region has 15 residues. CDR1 and CDR2 (germline): MNHNS, SASEGT.

For this clonotype: Lacking the conserved final phenylalanine or tryptophan, this CDR3 likely reflects a read error. The V gene is TRBV27, the J gene TRBJ1-5; D is perhaps TRBD1 (5 bases). Germline CDR1 and CDR2: MNHEY and SMNVEV (reference sequence). The CDR3 runs 16 residues. V shed 1 base and J shed 4 bases, with 14 bases lying between them. CDR3 bases: TGTGCCAGCAGTTTATTAGGAGGCAGGGAAAATCAGCCCCAGCATTCT. Protein sequence: CASSLLGGRENQPQHS.

This clonotype was observed at least ten times. This chain uses TRBV28 with TRBJ2-7; D is perhaps TRBD1 (5 bases). Germline V gene lookup returns CDR1 MDHEN and CDR2 SYDVKM. Trimming removed 4 bases from V and 11 bases from J, with 21 bases in between. The CDR3 covers 14 residues. DNA for the CDR3: TGTGCCAGCAGTTCTGCGATTTTCACCAAAGGGGAGTACTTC. Its translation: CASSSAIFTKGEYF.

This clonotype occurred a few times. V usage is TRBV28 and J usage is TRBJ2-7; 10 bases match TRBD2. The germline V gene encodes CDR1 MDHEN and CDR2 SYDVKM. J was trimmed by 2 bases and V by 6 bases; bases with no gene match: 13. The CDR3 totals 17 residues. The chain's CDR3 is CASSQAASGRPPYEQYF. CDR3 DNA sequence: TGTGCCAGCAGCCAAGCCGCTAGCGGGAGACCGCCCTACGAGCAGTACTTC.

Ten or more counts support this clonotype. Its ends do not fully match the called genes, so a read error is possible. The rearrangement joins TRBV11-2 to TRBJ2-7, with 8 bases aligning to TRBD1. The CDR3 runs to 12 residues. The germline V gene has CDR1 SGHAT and CDR2 FQNNGV. The CDR3 region has the DNA TGTGCCAGCAGCTCGGACAGGGTTCCCCGCGACTTC. Its protein product is CASSSDRVPRDF.

This clonotype was counted at least ten times. The chain is built from TRBV28 and TRBJ1-5; 7 nucleotides align to TRBD1. This CDR3 has 13 residues. Germline V gives CDR1 MDHEN, CDR2 SYDVKM. The ends lost 7 bases at V and 5 bases at J; junction bases unmatched: 5. The CDR3, as DNA: TGTGCCAGCATGGGGAGGGGGCATCAGCCCCAGCATTTT. It is translated as CASMGRGHQPQHF. The full variable domain, with the rest looked up from reference TRBV28 and TRBJ1-5, is DVKVTQSSRYLVKRTGEKVFLECVQDMDHENMFWYRQDPGLGLRLIYFSYDVKMKEKGDIPEGYSVSREKKERFSLILESASTNQTSMYLCASMGRGHQPQHFGDGTRLSIL.

At least ten counts were recorded for this clonotype. The chain joins TRBV28 to TRBJ2-3; maybe TRBD1 (5 bases). The germline CDR1 and CDR2 sequences are MDHEN and SYDVKM. Trimming took 3 bases from V and 2 from J, leaving 12 bases between them. There are 15 residues in the CDR3. In DNA, the CDR3 is TGTGCCAGCAGTTTTTCACAGGAGATCACAGATACGCAGTATTTT. It yields the protein CASSFSQEITDTQYF.

With regard to this clonotype: A much larger clonotype is one base distant, so this may be a read error. This chain connects TRBV28 to TRBJ2-7; TRBD1 agrees at 8 bases. The germline gives CDR1 MDHEN, CDR2 SYDVKM. The length of the CDR3 is 14 residues. The V gene end was trimmed by 6 bases and the J gene end by 5 bases; junction bases not matched to a gene: 9. CDR3 sequence (DNA): TGTGCCAGCAGCCTTATTGGACAGGGTAACGAGCAGTACTTC. This sequence encodes CASSLIGQGNEQYF. Drawing the rest from reference TRBV28 and TRBJ2-7, the complete variable domain is DVKVTQSSRYLVKRTGEKVFLECVQDMDHENMFWYRQDPGLGLRLIYFSYDVKMKEKGDIPEGYSVSREKKERFSLILESASTNQTSMYLCASSLIGQGNEQYFGPGTRLTVT.

This clonotype occurred many times. CDR3 nucleotide sequence: TGTGCCAGCAGCCACGGACAGTACAATCAGCCCCAGCATTTT. Protein sequence: CASSHGQYNQPQHF. J is TRBJ1-5 and V is TRBV28, with D maybe TRBD1 (6 bases). Germline values: CDR1 MDHEN, CDR2 SYDVKM. The CDR3 is made up of 14 amino acids. The V and J ends lost 6 bases and 3 bases respectively, with 12 bases between them. Supplemented by reference TRBV28 and TRBJ1-5, the full variable domain reads DVKVTQSSRYLVKRTGEKVFLECVQDMDHENMFWYRQDPGLGLRLIYFSYDVKMKEKGDIPEGYSVSREKKERFSLILESASTNQTSMYLCASSHGQYNQPQHFGDGTRLSIL.

This clonotype occurred a few times. The chain has TRBV6-1 and TRBJ1-6, with D unclear. This CDR3 spans 14 amino acids. Germline values: CDR1 MNHNS, CDR2 SASEGT. Trimming took off 6 bases at V and 10 bases at J, with 16 bases between the two ends. The CDR3 loop reads CASSGGRPWSPLHF. The CDR3 DNA is TGTGCCAGCAGCGGAGGGCGCCCTTGGTCACCCCTCCACTTT.

This clonotype has at least ten counts. V gene TRBV12-3 or TRBV12-4 combines with J gene TRBJ2-5, with TRBD2 matching 10 bases. This CDR3 is 14 amino acids long. Trimming at V came to 3 bases and at J to 5 bases, leaving 3 bases not matched to a gene. CDR3 nucleotide sequence: TGTGCCAGCAGTTTTACTAGCGGGACGGAGACCCAGTACTTC. Translated: CASSFTSGTETQYF.

This clonotype was picked up many times. The rearrangement joins TRBV10-1 to TRBJ2-5, with 10 bases lining up with TRBD1. The V and J ends lost 5 bases and 4 bases, in that order; junction bases with no gene match: 10. The CDR3 covers 16 residues. Germline lookup yields CDR1 WNHNN and CDR2 SYGVQD (reference sequence). The CDR3, as DNA: TGCGCCAGCAGTCCGGACAGGGGGGGGTATGGAGAGACCCAGTACTTC. As protein: CASSPDRGGYGETQYF.

This clonotype was observed a few times. V usage is TRBV25-1 and J usage is TRBJ2-7; D possibly corresponds to TRBD2 (6 bases). Germline V gene sequence: CDR1 MGHDK, CDR2 SYGVNS. V was shortened by 7 bases and J by 5 bases, with 9 bases between the two germline ends. The CDR3 loop spans 11 amino acids. CDR3 sequence (DNA): TGTGCCAGCAATGGGGAGGACGAGCAGTACTTC. Amino acid sequence: CASNGEDEQYF.

This chain connects TRBV19 to TRBJ1-5; possibly TRBD1 for D (6 bases). Trimming stripped 8 bases from V and 0 bases from J, with 14 bases between. CDR1 and CDR2 from the germline V gene are LNHDA and SQIVND (reference sequence). The CDR3 consists of 15 residues. CDR3 region: CASRPQGNSNQPQHF. CDR3 coding DNA: TGTGCCAGTCGCCCACAGGGAAATAGCAATCAGCCCCAGCATTTT.

This clonotype has ten or more counts. The chain carries TRBV11-2 and TRBJ2-7; 7 nucleotides match TRBD1. From germline, CDR1 is SGHAT and CDR2 FQNNGV. This CDR3 spans 13 amino acids. The junction had 3 bases not matched to a gene; V was cut back by 2 bases and J by 5 bases. CDR3 loop: CASSLTGENEQYF. CDR3 nucleotide sequence: TGTGCCAGCAGCTTAACAGGGGAAAACGAGCAGTACTTC.